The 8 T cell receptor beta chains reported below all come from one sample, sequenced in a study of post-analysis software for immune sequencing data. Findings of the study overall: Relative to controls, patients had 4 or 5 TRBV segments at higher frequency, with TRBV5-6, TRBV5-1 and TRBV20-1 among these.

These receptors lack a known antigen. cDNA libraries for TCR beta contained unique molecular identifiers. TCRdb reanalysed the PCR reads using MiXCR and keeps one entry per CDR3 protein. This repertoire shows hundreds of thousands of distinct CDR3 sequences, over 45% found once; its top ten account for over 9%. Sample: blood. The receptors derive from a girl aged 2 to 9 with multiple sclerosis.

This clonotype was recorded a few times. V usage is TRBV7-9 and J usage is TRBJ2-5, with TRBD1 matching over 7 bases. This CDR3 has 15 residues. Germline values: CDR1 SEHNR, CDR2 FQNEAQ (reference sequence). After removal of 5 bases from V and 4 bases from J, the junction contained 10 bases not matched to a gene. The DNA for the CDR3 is TGTGCCAGCAGCGGGGGACAGACCACGCGAGAGACCCAGTACTTC. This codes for CASSGGQTTRETQYF.

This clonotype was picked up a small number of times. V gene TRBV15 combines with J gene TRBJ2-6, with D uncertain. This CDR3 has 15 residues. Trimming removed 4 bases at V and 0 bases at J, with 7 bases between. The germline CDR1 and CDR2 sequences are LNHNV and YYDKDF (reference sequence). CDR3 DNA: TGTGCCACCAGCACGACACCCTCTGGGGCCAACGTCCTGACTTTC. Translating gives CATSTTPSGANVLTF.

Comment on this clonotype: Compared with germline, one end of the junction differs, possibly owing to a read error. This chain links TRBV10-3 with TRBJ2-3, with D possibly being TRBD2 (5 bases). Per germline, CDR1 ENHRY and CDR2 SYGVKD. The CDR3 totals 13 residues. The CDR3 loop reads CPISERETDTQYF. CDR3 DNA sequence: TGTCCCATCAGTGAAAGGGAGACAGATACGCAGTATTTT.

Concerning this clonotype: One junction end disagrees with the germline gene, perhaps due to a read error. The CDR3, as DNA: TGTGCCAACAGTTTAGGGACCTATGGCTACACCTTC. This codes for CANSLGTYGYTF. This chain connects TRBV12-3 or TRBV12-4 to TRBJ1-2; tentatively, D is TRBD1 (5 bases). CDR3 size: 12 residues.

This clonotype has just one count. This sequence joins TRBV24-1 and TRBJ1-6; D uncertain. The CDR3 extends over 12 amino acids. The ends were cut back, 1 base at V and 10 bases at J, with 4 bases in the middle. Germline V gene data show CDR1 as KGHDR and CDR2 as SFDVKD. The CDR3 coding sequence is TGTGCCACCAGTGATTTTGGCTCACCCCTCCACTTT. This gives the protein CATSDFGSPLHF.

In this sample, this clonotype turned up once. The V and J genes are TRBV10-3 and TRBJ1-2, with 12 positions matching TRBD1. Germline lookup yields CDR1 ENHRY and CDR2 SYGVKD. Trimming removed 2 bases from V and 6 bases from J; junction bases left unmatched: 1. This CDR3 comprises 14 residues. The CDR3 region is CAISEGTGGNGYTF. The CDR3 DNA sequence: TGTGCCATCAGTGAGGGGACAGGGGGCAATGGCTACACCTTC.

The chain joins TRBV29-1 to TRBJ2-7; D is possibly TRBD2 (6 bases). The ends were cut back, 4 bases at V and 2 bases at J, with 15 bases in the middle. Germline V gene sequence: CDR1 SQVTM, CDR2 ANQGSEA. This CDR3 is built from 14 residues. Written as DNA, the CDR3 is TGCAGCGTTGTTTGGGGGGACGGGACCTACGAGCAGTACTTC. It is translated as CSVVWGDGTYEQYF.

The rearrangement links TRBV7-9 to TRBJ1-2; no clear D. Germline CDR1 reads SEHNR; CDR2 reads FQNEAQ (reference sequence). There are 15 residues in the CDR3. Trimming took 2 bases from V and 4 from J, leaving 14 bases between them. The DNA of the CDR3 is TGTGCCAGCAGCTTACGGGCCAGAGGAGTCTATGGCTACACCTTC. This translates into CASSLRARGVYGYTF.